This TCR beta chain was identified during a study of shared clonotypes between healthy human individuals. Study-level information: Per donor, CD8 memory used one plate, CD8 naive used two, CD4 memory used three and CD4 naive used three.

Each sorted subset replicate got 200 ng genomic DNA, roughly 30,000 genomes. Clones were read by immunoSEQ multiplex PCR, and TCRdb kept only the in-frame ones, dropping some. Among about 580,000 clones listed, roughly 98% were seen once. The length of the CDR3 is 13 residues. The germline CDR1 and CDR2 sequences are LGHNT and FRNRAP. V lost 4 bases, J lost 1 base, and 0 bases stayed unmatched. Selected positively for CCR7 and CD45RO-negative, naive CD8 cells excluded terminally differentiated effector memory CD45RA+ cells. Healthy HIV-negative adults without recent acute infections or vaccinations served as donors. Only Caucasian adults living in Nashville, Tennessee made up the donor group.

The chain joins TRBV12-5 to TRBJ1-1; 7 positions match TRBD1. Sample: naive CD8+ T cells sorted from blood. This TCR was sampled from a man aged 25-45 years in good health. CDR3: CASGWTGNTEAFF. The CDR3 DNA sequence: TGTGCTAGTGGTTGGACAGGGAACACTGAAGCTTTCTTT.